This paragraph covers one TCR beta chain sequence. Its target is not known. The data originate from a study of T cell repertoires in cytomegalovirus infection. Study information: CMV epitopes used comprised recently identified HLA-C-restricted ones and well-studied HLA-B-restricted ones. Based on public TCR beta signatures, there were indications of CMV infection and of a matching HLA type.

The germline V gene encodes CDR1 DFQATT and CDR2 SNEGSKA (reference sequence). Trimming stripped 6 bases from V and 3 bases from J, with 6 bases between. The CDR3 has 11 amino acids. Overall study findings and caveats: Across the ex vivo response, the dominant clonotypes were HLA-C-restricted CMV-specific TCR beta clonotypes. CMV carriers with the relevant HLA were identified by cumulative public TCR beta family frequency.

A single record per CDR3 protein comes from TCRdb applying MiXCR to the reads. The top ten hold roughly 20% of the sample, which has approximately 260,000 distinct CDR3 sequences, around 20% seen once. The sample here was cultured PBMCs, taken from culture after CMV antigen stimulation. The TCR comes from a human donor in good health (CMV status not recorded). Some clones in this sample may be carry-over from other donors' samples. The rearrangement links TRBV20-1 to TRBJ1-3; D is uncertain. CDR3 in amino acids: CSAHFGNTIYF. The DNA of the CDR3 is TGCAGTGCGCACTTTGGAAACACCATATATTTT.